This TCR beta chain was identified during a study of post-analysis software for immune sequencing data. Study results and limitations: In patients, about 5 TRBV segments were more frequent than in controls, with TRBV5-6, TRBV5-1 and TRBV20-1 among them.

Libraries were made from TCR beta cDNA, and they carried unique molecular identifiers. From the PCR reads, TCRdb called clonotypes with MiXCR, one entry per CDR3 protein. The data show more than 450,000 distinct CDR3 sequences, roughly two fifths seen once. As regards this clonotype: Its antigen is currently unknown.

Germline lookup yields CDR1 SGHRS and CDR2 YFSETQ. J was trimmed by 4 bases and V by 3 bases; bases with no gene match: 9. This CDR3 has 15 residues. The TCR sequence derives from a girl aged 10 to 17 with multiple sclerosis. Material: blood. The chain is built from TRBV5-1 and TRBJ1-2; 7 positions match TRBD1. The CDR3 DNA reads as TGCGCCAGCAGCTCGAGACAGGGCCACGGCTATGGCTACACCTTC. It is translated as CASSSRQGHGYGYTF.